This T cell receptor (beta chain) was captured by sequencing in a study of CXCR3-negative and CXCR3-positive naive CD8 T cells. The CDR3 totals 15 residues. Germline V lookup: CDR1 MNHEY, CDR2 SVGAGI. Turning to this clonotype: What it recognizes is unknown.

Libraries were UMI-labeled 5' RACE TRB cDNA. TCRdb re-called the 5' RACE reads and catalogs CDR3 proteins one per entry, DNA excluded. The sample shows about 63,000 distinct CDR3 sequences, and around 4.9% sits with its ten largest clones. Regarding the study as a whole: Naive cells, whether CXCR3-negative or CXCR3-positive, had similar TRBV-TRBJ usage, while memory cells differed. Researchers report that CXCR3-positive naive cells carry more hydrophobic TRB CDR3s than CXCR3-negative naive cells.

Sequencing was carried out using naive CXCR3+ CD8+ T cells from blood. The subset is: CD45RO-CCR7+CD27+CD95- naive CD8+ T cells expressing CXCR3 (TNR3+). This receptor was obtained from a human donor in good health. Some clones in this sample may be carry-over from other donors' samples. The chain joins TRBV6-5 to TRBJ2-5. CDR3: CASIKNLDGEETQYF.